The rows below give T cell receptor beta chains drawn from one sample of a study of identical twins. TCRdb used MiXCR to reprocess the 5' RACE reads, holding one entry per CDR3 protein. This repertoire shows roughly 260,000 distinct CDR3 sequences, around an eighth found once; its top ten account for 8.5% to 10%. Specimen: memory (CD45RO+) T cells sorted from blood. These receptors all come from a woman under 30 in good health. Both conserved end residues are part of each CDR3. The D gene is left open where the match is weak. Not all rows give a size; the values are once, few, many and, for expanded clones, a class.

D: -; J: TRBJ2-2; V: TRBV12-3/TRBV12-4; size: many; DNA: TGTGCCAGCAGTTTGGGAGGGGGCCGGAGTAGGGGGGAGCTGTTTTTT; CDR3: CASSLGGGRSRGELFF
D: -; J: TRBJ2-1; V: TRBV3-1; size: -; DNA: TGTGCCAGCAGCCTTGGAAACGGAGCATACAATGAGCAGTTCTTC; CDR3: CASSLGNGAYNEQFF
D: -; J: TRBJ2-3; V: TRBV9; size: -; DNA: TGTGCCAGCAGCGTAGATTCACAGGGCTTTTTATCTACGCAGTATTTT; CDR3: CASSVDSQGFLSTQYF
D: TRBD2; J: TRBJ2-2; V: TRBV6-4; size: many; DNA: TGTGCCAGCAGTGACGAACCTTTGACTAGCGGGAGAGCCGGGGAGCTGTTTTTT; CDR3: CASSDEPLTSGRAGELFF
D: -; J: TRBJ2-6; V: TRBV29-1; size: few; DNA: TGCAGCGGCCGCCCTCCGGGGTCTGGGGCCAACGTCCTGACTTTC; CDR3: CSGRPPGSGANVLTF
D: -; J: TRBJ1-1; V: TRBV12-3/TRBV12-4; size: few; DNA: TGTGCCAGCAGTTCGCGGGGACTAAAGAACACTGAAGCTTTCTTT; CDR3: CASSSRGLKNTEAFF
D: -; J: TRBJ1-6; V: TRBV9; size: -; DNA: TGTGCCAGCAATGAGGGATTCCATAATTCACCCCTCCACTTT; CDR3: CASNEGFHNSPLHF
D: TRBD2; J: TRBJ2-3; V: TRBV2; size: few; DNA: TGTGCCAGCAGGGGACTAGCGGGGGGGCACGTGGATACGCAGTATTTT; CDR3: CASRGLAGGHVDTQYF
D: -; J: TRBJ2-7; V: TRBV12-3/TRBV12-4; size: -; DNA: TGTGCCAGCAGTTTCCAGGACTACACCTACGAGCAGTACTTC; CDR3: CASSFQDYTYEQYF
D: TRBD2; J: TRBJ2-5; V: TRBV6-5; size: few; DNA: TGTGCCAGCAGTTTCCGGACTAGCGGGGGCGTGACCCAGTACTTC; CDR3: CASSFRTSGGVTQYF
D: TRBD2; J: TRBJ2-7; V: TRBV5-4; size: few; DNA: TGTGCCAGCAGCTATCCGGGACTAGCGGGAGAGGAGCAGTACTTC; CDR3: CASSYPGLAGEEQYF
D: -; J: TRBJ1-5; V: TRBV6-1; size: -; DNA: TGTGCCAGCAGGGAGACGGTTAACCAGCCCCAGCATTTT; CDR3: CASRETVNQPQHF
D: -; J: TRBJ2-5; V: TRBV18; size: few; DNA: TGTGCCAGCTCACCACGGATGGAAGAGACCCAGTACTTC; CDR3: CASSPRMEETQYF
D: TRBD1; J: TRBJ1-2; V: TRBV20-1; size: few; DNA: TGCAGTGCCTATGGACAGGGGGCCTATGGCTACACCTTC; CDR3: CSAYGQGAYGYTF
D: -; J: TRBJ2-5; V: TRBV2; size: few; DNA: TGTGCCAGCAGTGCAGAAGTCCAAGAGACCCAGTACTTC; CDR3: CASSAEVQETQYF
D: -; J: TRBJ2-2; V: TRBV5-1; size: many; DNA: TGCGCCAGCAGCGTACTAGTCGCCACCGGGGAGCTGTTTTTT; CDR3: CASSVLVATGELFF
D: -; J: TRBJ2-5; V: TRBV7-2; size: -; DNA: TGTGCCAGCAGCTTACGAGGCCCCGTGGAGACCCAGTACTTC; CDR3: CASSLRGPVETQYF
D: TRBD2; J: TRBJ2-3; V: TRBV7-2; size: -; DNA: TGTGCCAGCAGCTACAGCGGGAGGGCAGATACGCAGTATTTT; CDR3: CASSYSGRADTQYF
D: TRBD2; J: TRBJ2-7; V: TRBV4-2; size: -; DNA: TGTGCCAGCAGCCGGACGGGCCGGGGGGGGCGTTCCTACGAGCAGTACTTC; CDR3: CASSRTGRGGRSYEQYF
D: TRBD1; J: TRBJ2-1; V: TRBV4-2; size: -; DNA: TGTGCCAGCAGCCCTCCGGGACAGGGCTTTCATGTACTCGCCCAGCGGCGAAACAATGAGCAGTTCTTC; CDR3: CASSPPGQGFHVLAQRRNNEQFF
D: TRBD1; J: TRBJ2-7; V: TRBV20-1; size: -; DNA: TGCAGTGCTAGGTCCGGGACAGTCTTCTACGAGCAGTACTTC; CDR3: CSARSGTVFYEQYF
D: TRBD1; J: TRBJ2-7; V: TRBV18; size: once; DNA: TGTGCCAGCTCACCGGACAGGGGGCGGAATTACGAGCAGTACTTC; CDR3: CASSPDRGRNYEQYF
D: -; J: TRBJ1-6; V: TRBV9; size: few; DNA: TGTGCCAGCAGCGTAGGGGGAGGGGGACCGCATAATTCACCCCTCCACTTT; CDR3: CASSVGGGGPHNSPLHF
D: TRBD1; J: TRBJ2-1; V: TRBV5-1; size: many; DNA: TGCGCCAGCAGCTTGGGACAGGGTCAGGATGAGCAGTTCTTC; CDR3: CASSLGQGQDEQFF
D: TRBD1; J: TRBJ2-1; V: TRBV9; size: few; DNA: TGTGCCAGCAGCCCCCGGACAGGTGGGGACAATGAGCAGTTCTTC; CDR3: CASSPRTGGDNEQFF
D: TRBD1; J: TRBJ2-7; V: TRBV30; size: -; DNA: TGTGCCTGGAGCGCCGGGACAGGGATAGACGAGCAGTACTTC; CDR3: CAWSAGTGIDEQYF
D: TRBD2; J: TRBJ2-5; V: TRBV7-9; size: many; DNA: TGTGCCAGCAGCTTAAAGGCGGGAGCGGCGGAGACCCAGTACTTC; CDR3: CASSLKAGAAETQYF